This T cell receptor beta chain was captured in a study of Ad26.COV2.S vaccination and SARS-CoV-2 variants. Study summary: A participant enrolled in the COV1001 Ad26.COV2.S trial arm provided the sample.

A word on this clone: Its specificity is unknown.

Generated by immunoSEQ multiplex PCR, the TCRdb table keeps only in-frame clones and is missing some. Of some 410,000 clones in the sample, 92% were seen once. Between the trimmed V and J ends, which lost 4 bases and 10 bases, there was a span of 13 bases. Germline CDR1 and CDR2: SNHLY and FYNNEI. The CDR3 length is 12 residues. The study, taken as a whole, reports: Reportedly, after vaccination the spike-specific CD8+ and CD4+ T cell responses displayed substantial breadth. Placebo recipients showed lower spike-specific TCR breadth than vaccinees. Measurements of TCR breadth and depth may have given underestimates of the total T cell responses.

Regarding treatment: roughly 20 received Ad26.COV2.S at low or high dose, single or two shots; a few received placebo; per-sample allocation not given. Day 63 after the first injection of vaccine or placebo was the sampling time. The source is a person aged 18 to 59 who received the Ad26.COV2.S COVID-19 vaccine or a placebo. Sequencing used peripheral blood, obtained in a trial of Ad26.COV2.S vaccine versus placebo. This chain joins TRBV2 and TRBJ1-1; the D gene is possibly TRBD1 (6 bases). The CDR3 loop reads CASSVQGHGAFF. Written as DNA, the CDR3 is TGTGCCAGCAGTGTGCAGGGGCACGGAGCTTTCTTT.